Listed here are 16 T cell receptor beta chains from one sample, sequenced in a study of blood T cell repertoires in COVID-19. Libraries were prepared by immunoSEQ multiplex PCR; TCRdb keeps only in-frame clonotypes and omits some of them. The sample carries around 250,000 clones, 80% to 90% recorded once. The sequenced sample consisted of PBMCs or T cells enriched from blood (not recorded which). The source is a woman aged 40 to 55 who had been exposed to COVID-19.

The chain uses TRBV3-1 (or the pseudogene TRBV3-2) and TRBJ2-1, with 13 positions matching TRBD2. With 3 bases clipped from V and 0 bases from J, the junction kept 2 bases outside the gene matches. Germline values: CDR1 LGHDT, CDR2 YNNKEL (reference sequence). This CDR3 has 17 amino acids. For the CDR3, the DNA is TGTGCCAGCAGCCAGGGACTAGCGGGGACCTCCTACAATGAGCAGTTCTTC. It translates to CASSQGLAGTSYNEQFF.

The CDR3, as DNA: TGTGCCAGCAGTTATCCTAGGGGGGGAGAGACCCAGTACTTC. This gives the protein CASSYPRGGETQYF. The V gene is TRBV2, the J gene TRBJ2-5; the D gene is possibly TRBD2 (7 bases). Germline V CDR1 and CDR2: SNHLY, FYNNEI. The CDR3 loop spans 14 amino acids. V was shortened by 5 bases and J by 4 bases, with 14 bases between the two germline ends.

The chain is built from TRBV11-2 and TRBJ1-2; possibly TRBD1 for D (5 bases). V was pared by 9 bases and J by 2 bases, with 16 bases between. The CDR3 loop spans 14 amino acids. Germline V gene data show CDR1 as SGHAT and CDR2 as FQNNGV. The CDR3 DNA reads TGTGCCAGTTCCGTCGCGGGGGGGAACTATGGCTACACCTTC. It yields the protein CASSVAGGNYGYTF.

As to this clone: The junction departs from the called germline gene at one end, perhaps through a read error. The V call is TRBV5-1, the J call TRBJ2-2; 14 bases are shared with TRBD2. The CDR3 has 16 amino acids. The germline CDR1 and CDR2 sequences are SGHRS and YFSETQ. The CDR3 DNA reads TGTGCCAGCAGCCTGGGACTAGCGGGGGACACCGGGGAGCTGTTTTTT. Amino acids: CASSLGLAGDTGELFF.

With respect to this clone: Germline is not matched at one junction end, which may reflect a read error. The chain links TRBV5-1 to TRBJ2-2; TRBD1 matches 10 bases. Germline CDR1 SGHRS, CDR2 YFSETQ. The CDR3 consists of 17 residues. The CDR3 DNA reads TGTGCCAGCAGCTCACGTCGGGACAGGGGTAACACCGGGGAGCTGTTTTTT. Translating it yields CASSSRRDRGNTGELFF. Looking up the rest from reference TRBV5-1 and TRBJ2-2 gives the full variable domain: KAGVTQTPRYLIKTRGQQVTLSCSPISGHRSVSWYQQTPGQGLQFLFEYFSETQRNKGNFPGRFSGRQFSNSRSEMNVSTLELGDSALYLCASSSRRDRGNTGELFFGEGSRLTVL.

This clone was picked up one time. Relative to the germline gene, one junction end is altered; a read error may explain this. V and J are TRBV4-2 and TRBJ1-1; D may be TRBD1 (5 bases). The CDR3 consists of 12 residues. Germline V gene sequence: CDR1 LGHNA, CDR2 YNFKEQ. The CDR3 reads CASSQDRAGTWF. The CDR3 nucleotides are TGTGCCAGCAGCCAAGATCGGGCGGGGACTTGGTTT.

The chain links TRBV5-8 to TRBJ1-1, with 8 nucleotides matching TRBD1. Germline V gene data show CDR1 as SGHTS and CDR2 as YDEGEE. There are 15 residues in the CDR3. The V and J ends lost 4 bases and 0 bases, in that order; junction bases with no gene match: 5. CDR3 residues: CASSENRGMNTEAFF. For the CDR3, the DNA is TGTGCCAGCAGCGAAAACAGGGGGATGAACACTGAAGCTTTCTTT.

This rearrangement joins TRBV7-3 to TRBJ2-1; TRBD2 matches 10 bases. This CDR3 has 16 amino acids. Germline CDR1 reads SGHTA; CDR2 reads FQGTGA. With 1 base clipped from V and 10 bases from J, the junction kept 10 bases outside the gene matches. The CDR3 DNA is TGTGCCAGCAGCTTAAATAGCGGGAGAGCGGGAGGGGAGCAGTTCTTC. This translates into CASSLNSGRAGGEQFF.

The CDR3 region has the DNA TGCAGCGTTGAGTGGGACACCCTAAGAGGGCAAGAGACCCAGTACTTC. Translation gives CSVEWDTLRGQETQYF. The gene calls are TRBV29-1 and TRBJ2-5, with D possibly TRBD1 on 6 matching bases. This CDR3 region has 16 residues. Trimming stripped 3 bases from V and 2 bases from J, with 19 bases between. Germline CDR1 reads SQVTM; CDR2 reads ANQGSEA.

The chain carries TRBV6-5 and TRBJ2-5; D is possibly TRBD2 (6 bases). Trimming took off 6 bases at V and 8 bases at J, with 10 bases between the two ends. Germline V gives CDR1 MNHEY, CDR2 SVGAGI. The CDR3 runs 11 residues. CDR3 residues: CASREGTTQYF. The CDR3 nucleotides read TGTGCCAGCAGGGAGGGGACTACCCAGTACTTC.

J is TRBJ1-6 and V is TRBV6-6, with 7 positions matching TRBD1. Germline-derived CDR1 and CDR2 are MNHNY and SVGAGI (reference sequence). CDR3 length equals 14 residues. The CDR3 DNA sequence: TGTGCTACCCGACAGGGACCACAGGTTTCACCCCTCCACTTT. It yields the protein CATRQGPQVSPLHF.

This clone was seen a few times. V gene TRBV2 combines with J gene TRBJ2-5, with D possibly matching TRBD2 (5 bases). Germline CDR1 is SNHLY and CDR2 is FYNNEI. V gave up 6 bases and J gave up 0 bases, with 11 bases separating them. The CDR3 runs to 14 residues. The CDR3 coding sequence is TGTGCCAGCAGCGCGCAGCGGAACCAAGAGACCCAGTACTTC. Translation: CASSAQRNQETQYF.

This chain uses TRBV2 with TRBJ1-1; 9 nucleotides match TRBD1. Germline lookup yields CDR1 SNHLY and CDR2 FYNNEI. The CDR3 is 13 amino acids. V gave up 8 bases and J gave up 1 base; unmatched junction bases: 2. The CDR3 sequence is CASGTGWNTEAFF. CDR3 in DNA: TGTGCCAGCGGGACAGGGTGGAACACTGAAGCTTTCTTT.

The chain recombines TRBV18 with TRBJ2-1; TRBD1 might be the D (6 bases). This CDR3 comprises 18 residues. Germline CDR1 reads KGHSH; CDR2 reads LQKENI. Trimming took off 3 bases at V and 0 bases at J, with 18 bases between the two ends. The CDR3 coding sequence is TGTGCCAGCTCACCTAATACCAGGGGCTTAGGCTCCTACAATGAGCAGTTCTTC. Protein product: CASSPNTRGLGSYNEQFF.

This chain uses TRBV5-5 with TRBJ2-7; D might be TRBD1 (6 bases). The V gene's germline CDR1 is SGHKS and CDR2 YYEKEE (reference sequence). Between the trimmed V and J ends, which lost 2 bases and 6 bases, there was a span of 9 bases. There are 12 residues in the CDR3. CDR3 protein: CASSFTGSEQYF. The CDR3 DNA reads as TGTGCCAGCAGCTTTACAGGGTCCGAGCAGTACTTC.

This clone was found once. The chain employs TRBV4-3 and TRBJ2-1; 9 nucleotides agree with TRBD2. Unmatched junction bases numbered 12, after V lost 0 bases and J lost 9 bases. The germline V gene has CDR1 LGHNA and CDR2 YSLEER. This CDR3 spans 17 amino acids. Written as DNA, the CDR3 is TGCGCCAGCAGCCAAGATCTAATTCGCGGGAGGGCTAGTGAGCAGTTCTTC. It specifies CASSQDLIRGRASEQFF.